What follows are 19 T cell receptor beta chains derived from one specimen sequenced in a study of blood T cell repertoires in COVID-19. Profiled with immunoSEQ multiplex PCR; TCRdb holds only in-frame clones, not every one. This sample has about 140,000 clones, with approximately 86% found just once. Source material: peripheral blood. These receptors came from a woman aged 60-70 years with acute or convalescent COVID-19.

This chain joins TRBV28 and TRBJ1-1; a weak D match, TRBD1 (5 bases). V shed 5 bases and J shed 1 base, with 14 bases lying between them. This CDR3 region has 15 residues. The germline CDR1 and CDR2 sequences are MDHEN and SYDVKM. The CDR3 DNA follows: TGTGCCAGCAGTAGGACCAGCGGGACGAACACTGAAGCTTTCTTT. Its translation is CASSRTSGTNTEAFF.

This clone was counted a few times. The chain links TRBV19 to TRBJ1-5; 7 bases agree with TRBD1. J gave up 2 bases and V 8 bases, and 15 bases lay outside the gene matches. CDR3 length: 17 amino acids. Germline V gene data show CDR1 as LNHDA and CDR2 as SQIVND (reference sequence). Here the CDR3 DNA reads TGTGCCAGTGGAGACAGGGTCAGTTGGGTGGGCAATCAGCCCCAGCATTTT. Its protein is CASGDRVSWVGNQPQHF.

The CDR3 reads CATSSENSNQPQHF. For the CDR3, the DNA is TGTGCCACCAGCAGCGAGAATAGCAATCAGCCCCAGCATTTT. The V call is TRBV15, the J call TRBJ1-5, with D uncertain. Per germline, CDR1 LNHNV and CDR2 YYDKDF (reference sequence). The CDR3 loop spans 14 amino acids. The V and J ends lost 3 bases and 0 bases respectively, with 6 bases between them.

This chain uses TRBV5-1 with TRBJ2-5, with D tentatively TRBD1 (7 bases). The V gene lost 2 bases and the J gene lost 4 bases, with 9 bases spanning the gap. The CDR3 has 13 residues. CDR1 and CDR2 (germline): SGHRS, YFSETQ. The CDR3 spells CASSFQGGETQYF. CDR3 nucleotides: TGCGCCAGCAGCTTTCAGGGGGGAGAGACCCAGTACTTC. Full variable domain (rest looked up from reference TRBV5-1 and TRBJ2-5): KAGVTQTPRYLIKTRGQQVTLSCSPISGHRSVSWYQQTPGQGLQFLFEYFSETQRNKGNFPGRFSGRQFSNSRSEMNVSTLELGDSALYLCASSFQGGETQYFGPGTRLLVL.

The chain recombines TRBV6-4 with TRBJ2-6; D uncertain. Germline V CDR1 and CDR2: MRHNA, SNTAGT. V was trimmed by 3 bases and J by 0 bases, leaving 9 bases between them. The CDR3 consists of 16 residues. CDR3 amino acids: CASSEISFSGANVLTF. CDR3 coding DNA: TGTGCCAGCAGTGAAATCAGTTTCTCTGGGGCCAACGTCCTGACTTTC.

The V and J genes are TRBV12-3 or TRBV12-4 and TRBJ2-2; D is unresolved. The CDR3 is 13 residues long. Trimming cost V 7 bases and J 0 bases, with 6 bases left between them. The CDR3: CASTPTNTGELFF. The CDR3, as DNA: TGTGCCAGCACCCCAACGAACACCGGGGAGCTGTTTTTT.

The gene calls are TRBV11-2 and TRBJ2-7; TRBD1 aligns across 8 bases. The length of the CDR3 is 14 residues. With 5 bases clipped from V and 3 bases from J, the junction kept 6 bases outside the gene matches. CDR1 is SGHAT, CDR2 FQNNGV, per germline. The CDR3 DNA reads TGTGCCAGCAGCCCCGGACAGGGAATCTACGAGCAGTACTTC. This gives the protein CASSPGQGIYEQYF.

The gene calls are TRBV7-6 and TRBJ1-6; D perhaps matches TRBD1 (6 bases). V lost 2 bases, J lost 5 bases, and 7 bases lay in between. The CDR3 totals 14 residues. In germline, CDR1 is SGHVS, CDR2 FNYEAQ. The CDR3 sequence is CASSLSGDNSPLHF. The CDR3 DNA is TGTGCCAGCAGCTTATCAGGGGATAATTCACCCCTCCACTTT. Full variable domain (outside the CDR3, taken from reference TRBV7-6 and TRBJ1-6): GAGVSQSPRYKVTKRGQDVALRCDPISGHVSLYWYRQALGQGPEFLTYFNYEAQQDKSGLPNDRFSAERPEGSISTLTIQRTEQRDSAMYRCASSLSGDNSPLHFGNGTRLTVT.

This chain uses TRBV11-2 with TRBJ1-4; TRBD1 matches 10 bases. The CDR3 runs to 18 residues. CDR1 and CDR2 (germline): SGHAT, FQNNGV. The trim removed 5 bases at V and 4 bases at J, leaving 13 bases unmatched. CDR3 protein: CASSPLTGGAFGNEKLFF. DNA of the CDR3: TGTGCCAGCAGCCCATTGACAGGGGGCGCTTTTGGTAATGAAAAACTGTTTTTT. The full variable domain, with the rest looked up from reference TRBV11-2 and TRBJ1-4, is EAGVAQSPRYKIIEKRQSVAFWCNPISGHATLYWYQQILGQGPKLLIQFQNNGVVDDSQLPKDRFSAERLKGVDSTLKIQPAKLEDSAVYLCASSPLTGGAFGNEKLFFGSGTQLSVL.

The chain combines TRBV4-1 with TRBJ1-1; the match to TRBD1 covers 7 bases. CDR1 MGHRA and CDR2 YSYEKL come from the germline V gene. The CDR3 length is 17 residues. The V and J ends lost 0 bases and 1 base, in that order; junction bases with no gene match: 8. The CDR3 protein is CASSQEPGQRTNTEAFF. The CDR3 bases are TGCGCCAGCAGCCAAGAACCGGGACAGAGAACGAACACTGAAGCTTTCTTT.

V and J are TRBV6-6 and TRBJ1-6; maybe TRBD1 (5 bases). This CDR3 region has 16 residues. Trimming took 0 bases from V and 7 from J, leaving 13 bases between them. Germline CDR1 reads MNHNY; CDR2 reads SVGAGI (reference sequence). The CDR3 nucleotides are TGTGCCAGCAGTTACTCGGGGAGGGAGGGGAATTCACCCCTCCACTTT. It translates to CASSYSGREGNSPLHF.

This rearrangement joins TRBV3-1 (or the pseudogene TRBV3-2) to TRBJ1-5; 7 nucleotides align to TRBD1. Germline V CDR1 and CDR2: LGHDT, YNNKEL (reference sequence). V lost 1 base and J lost 5; bases outside the gene matches: 2. The CDR3 consists of 14 residues. The CDR3, as DNA: TGTGCCAGCAGCCAAGGACAGGGACATCAGCCCCAGCATTTT. Residues: CASSQGQGHQPQHF.

The chain is built from TRBV30 and TRBJ2-2; 8 positions match TRBD1. The CDR3 length is 13 residues. V shed 3 bases and J 5 bases; nucleotides not matched to a gene: 2. The V gene's germline CDR1 is GTSNPN and CDR2 SVGIG (reference sequence). The CDR3 loop reads CAWSRGLTGELFF. DNA for the CDR3: TGTGCCTGGAGCAGGGGGCTTACCGGGGAGCTGTTTTTT.

The chain uses TRBV5-8 and TRBJ1-1; no clear D gene. The CDR3 totals 11 residues. Trimming stripped 1 base from V and 11 bases from J, with 9 bases between. In germline, CDR1 is SGHTS, CDR2 YDEGEE. The CDR3, as DNA: TGTGCCAGCAGCTTGACCCTACTGGCTTTCTTT. This translates into CASSLTLLAFF. Full variable domain (remainder filled in from reference TRBV5-8 and TRBJ1-1): EAGVTQSPTHLIKTRGQQATLRCSPISGHTSVYWYQQALGLGLQFLLWYDEGEERNRGNFPPRFSGRQFPNYSSELNVNALELEDSALYLCASSLTLLAFFGQGTRLTVV.

The CDR3 is CAWKQSEVEKLFF. The CDR3 bases are TGTGCCTGGAAACAGTCGGAAGTTGAAAAACTGTTTTTT. V and J are TRBV30 and TRBJ1-4; D gene unclear. The germline V gene has CDR1 GTSNPN and CDR2 SVGIG (reference sequence). Deletions cut 4 bases from V and 7 bases from J, with 13 bases between. This CDR3 has 13 residues.

This rearrangement joins TRBV5-1 to TRBJ2-1; TRBD2 matches at 10 bases. The CDR3 is 17 amino acids. V trimming: 0 bases; J trimming: 9 bases; junction bases outside the gene matches: 12. The germline CDR1 and CDR2 sequences are SGHRS and YFSETQ. CDR3 protein: CASSLEPLAGDAGEQFF. The CDR3 nucleotides read TGCGCCAGCAGCTTGGAGCCCCTAGCGGGGGACGCCGGTGAGCAGTTCTTC.

The chain recombines TRBV2 with TRBJ1-2, with TRBD1 matching over 10 bases. Germline V gives CDR1 SNHLY, CDR2 FYNNEI. Trimming removed 6 bases from V and 5 bases from J; junction bases left unmatched: 6. The CDR3 spans 14 residues. CDR3 sequence (DNA): TGTGCCAGCAGACCCGGGACAGGGGATTATGGCTACACCTTC. This encodes CASRPGTGDYGYTF.

The J gene is TRBJ1-2, the V gene TRBV19; D is ambiguous. Deletions cut 7 bases from V and 1 base from J, with 16 bases between. CDR3 length equals 15 residues. The germline gives CDR1 LNHDA, CDR2 SQIVND (reference sequence). CDR3 DNA sequence: TGTGCCAGTACCCCAACACCGCGGAGTAACTATGGCTACACCTTC. Encoded protein: CASTPTPRSNYGYTF.

This sequence joins TRBV9 and TRBJ2-2; D is possibly TRBD2 (5 bases). V lost 4 bases and J lost 0, with 13 bases in between. The CDR3 is 16 amino acids. Germline V gives CDR1 SGDLS, CDR2 YYNGEE. CDR3 amino acids: CASSPTFGANTGELFF. The CDR3 nucleotides are TGTGCCAGCAGCCCCACATTCGGGGCGAACACCGGGGAGCTGTTTTTT.